This TCR beta chain was sequenced in a study of cytomegalovirus exposure and HLA in healthy donors. Study-wide context: Of all 400 or so donors who were genotyped, roughly 81% belonged to the Caucasian-associated ancestry cluster.

Per germline, CDR1 MNHEY and CDR2 SVGAGI. Deletions cut 5 bases from V and 3 bases from J, with 11 bases between. This CDR3 is built from 14 residues. The PCR had 60 Vbeta and 13 Jbeta primers. Using immunoSEQ multiplex PCR, the repertoire was profiled, and TCRdb retains in-frame clones only, with some absent. Of about 85,000 clones listed, approximately 80% are singletons. With respect to this clone: Its specificity is not known.

The study's findings and limits: Later, an analysis found that common viral pathogens appeared to be linked with several of the most significant clusters.

The gene calls are TRBV6-5 and TRBJ1-5; D is unclear. The specimen sequenced was PBMCs. This sequence was found in a woman aged 45 to 65 in good health and CMV-seropositive. The CDR3 loop is CASSDPGSNQPQHF. The CDR3 DNA sequence: TGTGCCAGCAGTGACCCCGGGTCCAATCAGCCCCAGCATTTT.